Listed here are 21 T cell receptor beta chains from one sample, sequenced in a study. TCRdb reanalysed the 5' RACE reads using MiXCR and keeps one entry per CDR3 protein. Here the sample spans 30,000 to 40,000 distinct CDR3 sequences, 26% being singletons. Sequenced: naive CD4+ T cells sorted from a lymph node. Regarding subset: naive CD4+ T cells, CD4+CD45RA+CD25-. The receptors shown here come from a female donor with breast cancer.

Many counts were recorded for this clonotype. The chain recombines TRBV15 with TRBJ1-4, with 9 bases aligning to TRBD1. From germline, CDR1 is LNHNV and CDR2 YYDKDF (reference sequence). This CDR3 is 15 amino acids long. J gave up 8 bases and V 1 base, and 5 bases lay outside the gene matches. DNA for the CDR3: TGTGCCACCAGCAGAGGGGACAGGGAAGGAGAAAAACTGTTTTTT. Its translation is CATSRGDREGEKLFF.

This clonotype was seen a few times. This chain links TRBV5-1 with TRBJ1-1; 7 bases agree with TRBD1. CDR3 length: 13 amino acids. The germline CDR1 and CDR2 sequences are SGHRS and YFSETQ. With 4 bases clipped from V and 3 bases from J, the junction kept 3 bases outside the gene matches. The CDR3 DNA reads as TGCGCCAGCAGCCCCACAGGGGACACTGAAGCTTTCTTT. Encoded protein: CASSPTGDTEAFF.

This clonotype was counted many times. The rearrangement uses TRBV6-2 or TRBV6-3 and TRBJ1-5, with D tentatively TRBD1 (5 bases). Trimming removed 7 bases from V and 4 bases from J, with 17 bases in between. Germline assignment: CDR1 MNHEY and CDR2 SVGEGT. The CDR3 is 15 residues long. The CDR3 DNA sequence: TGTGCCAGCACCTCAAGGCCGGGGGAGAATCAGCCCCAGCATTTT. Translating it yields CASTSRPGENQPQHF.

The rearrangement uses TRBV15 and TRBJ2-7, with D perhaps TRBD1 (7 bases). The CDR3 covers 15 residues. Germline-derived CDR1 and CDR2 are LNHNV and YYDKDF (reference sequence). V was pared by 3 bases and J by 2 bases, with 14 bases between. The CDR3 DNA reads TGTGCCACCAGCAGGCGTCAGGGGGGAGCCTACGAGCAGTACTTC. It is translated as CATSRRQGGAYEQYF.

In its sample, this clonotype was seen a few times. The conserved final phenylalanine or tryptophan is absent from the CDR3, which likely points to a read error. The J gene is TRBJ2-3, the V gene TRBV29-1; a possible D gene is TRBD1 (6 bases). This CDR3 spans 14 amino acids. Germline V CDR1 and CDR2: SQVTM, ANQGSEA. V gave up 6 bases and J gave up 5 bases, with 18 bases separating them. For the CDR3, the DNA is TGCAGCGTCGATAACCGGGACATGGGAGATACGCAGTATTCT. This sequence encodes CSVDNRDMGDTQYS.

This clonotype has a single count. The chain links TRBV29-1 to TRBJ2-3; no clear D. The CDR3 has 14 residues. CDR1 SQVTM and CDR2 ANQGSEA come from the germline V gene. Trimming cost V 4 bases and J 1 base, with 12 bases left between them. In DNA form, the CDR3 reads TGCAGCGTTGTCAGGCCTGACGGCACAGATACGCAGTATTTT. Residues: CSVVRPDGTDTQYF.

This clonotype turned up a few times. The chain employs TRBV20-1 and TRBJ1-1; D is ambiguous. Germline V gene lookup returns CDR1 DFQATT and CDR2 SNEGSKA (reference sequence). The V gene lost 7 bases and the J gene lost 0 bases, with 9 bases spanning the gap. This CDR3 is 12 amino acids long. CDR3 region: CSVNEVNTEAFF. CDR3 DNA: TGCAGTGTAAACGAAGTGAACACTGAAGCTTTCTTT.

At least ten counts were recorded for this clonotype. The chain carries TRBV20-1 and TRBJ2-7; 10 nucleotides align to TRBD1. Germline V lookup: CDR1 DFQATT, CDR2 SNEGSKA (reference sequence). This CDR3 is built from 15 residues. The ends lost 0 bases at V and 5 bases at J; junction bases unmatched: 7. CDR3 loop: CSARERGQGSHEQYF. CDR3 DNA sequence: TGCAGTGCTAGAGAAAGGGGACAGGGGAGCCACGAGCAGTACTTC.

With regard to this clonotype: A much larger clonotype is one base distant, so this may be a read error. The missing conserved phenylalanine or tryptophan at the end of this CDR3 makes a read error likely. The chain links TRBV6-5 to TRBJ2-1, with a weak D call TRBD1 (5 bases). Germline-derived CDR1 and CDR2 are MNHEY and SVGAGI. This CDR3 is 13 amino acids long. With 6 bases removed from V and 4 bases from J, the gap between germline ends came to 10 bases. CDR3 loop: CASRETDYNEQFV. In nucleotides, the CDR3 is TGTGCCAGCAGAGAGACAGATTACAATGAGCAGTTCGTC.

Regarding this clonotype: The junction and the germline gene differ at one end; a read error may be behind it. The CDR3 nucleotides read TGTGCCAGCAGTCCGGGACTAGCGGGAGTATCTAACCAATTCGGGCTAGCCAAAAACATTCAGAACTTC. Translating gives CASSPGLAGVSNQFGLAKNIQNF. The chain uses TRBV6-5 and TRBJ2-4; 14 bases match TRBD2. This CDR3 is built from 23 residues. Germline V CDR1 and CDR2: MNHEY, SVGAGI.

In this sample, this clonotype turned up a few times. CDR3 amino acids: CSARAPGWGTEAFF. CDR3 bases: TGCAGTGCTAGAGCGCCAGGGTGGGGCACTGAAGCTTTCTTT. The chain recombines TRBV20-1 with TRBJ1-1; D possibly corresponds to TRBD1 (5 bases). The CDR3 has 14 residues. The V end was cut by 1 base, the J end by 4 bases, with 13 bases between. Germline V gene data show CDR1 as DFQATT and CDR2 as SNEGSKA (reference sequence).

Comments on this clonotype: An end of the junction does not agree with germline; a read error may underlie this. V gene TRBV28 combines with J gene TRBJ2-1, with 7 bases fitting TRBD2. The CDR3 contains 15 residues. CDR1 is MDHEN, CDR2 SYDVKM, per germline. DNA of the CDR3: TGTGTCAGCAGTCGCATACTAGCGCCCTACAATGAGCAGTTCTTC. This codes for CVSSRILAPYNEQFF.

This clonotype showed up just a few times. The V call is TRBV9, the J call TRBJ2-7; the D is unclear. The CDR3 length is 14 residues. Per germline, CDR1 SGDLS and CDR2 YYNGEE. V was trimmed by 0 bases and J by 2 bases, leaving 9 bases between them. CDR3 protein: CASSVESSAYEQYF. The CDR3 nucleotides are TGTGCCAGCAGCGTAGAAAGCTCCGCCTACGAGCAGTACTTC.

This clonotype was counted only a few times. The chain combines TRBV4-1 with TRBJ2-2; 9 bases align to TRBD2. V lost 4 bases, J lost 0 bases, and 0 bases stayed unmatched. The CDR3 runs 15 residues. Germline V gene lookup returns CDR1 MGHRA and CDR2 YSYEKL. CDR3 nucleotides: TGCGCCAGCAGCCGACTAGCGGCGAACACCGGGGAGCTGTTTTTT. This translates into CASSRLAANTGELFF.

This clonotype was detected many times. The rearrangement uses TRBV4-2 and TRBJ2-5; 9 bases line up with TRBD1. Germline trimming cut 4 bases from V and 5 bases from J; bases unmatched to any gene: 11. In germline, CDR1 is LGHNA, CDR2 YNFKEQ. The CDR3 is 16 amino acids. CDR3 loop: CASSRTAQGAKETQYF. The CDR3 bases are TGTGCCAGCAGCCGAACGGCACAGGGGGCGAAGGAGACCCAGTACTTC.

Concerning this clonotype: With a much larger clone just one base away, this may be a read error. The chain uses TRBV20-1 and TRBJ2-3, with 11 bases matching TRBD2. There are 15 residues in the CDR3. The V gene end was trimmed by 3 bases and the J gene end by 10 bases; junction bases not matched to a gene: 12. In germline, CDR1 is DFQATT, CDR2 SNEGSKA (reference sequence). The CDR3 reads CSASPGLAVRDAQYF. The CDR3 bases are TGCAGTGCTAGCCCGGGACTAGCGGTCCGGGATGCGCAGTATTTT.

This clonotype was picked up one time. The V and J genes are TRBV6-2 or TRBV6-3 and TRBJ2-7; D may be TRBD1 (5 bases). The CDR3 is made up of 15 amino acids. Per the germline V gene, CDR1 is MNHEY and CDR2 is SVGEGT. Trimming took off 2 bases at V and 2 bases at J, with 13 bases between the two ends. As DNA, the CDR3 is TGTGCCAGCAGTTACCCCGACAGTCAGCCCTACGAGCAGTACTTC. This codes for CASSYPDSQPYEQYF.

This rearrangement joins TRBV4-1 to TRBJ1-4; the match to TRBD1 covers 7 bases. V gave up 1 base and J gave up 0 bases; unmatched junction bases: 5. The CDR3 extends over 17 amino acids. Germline CDR1 and CDR2: MGHRA and YSYEKL. The CDR3 sequence is CASSQAPGQTTNEKLFF. The CDR3 DNA follows: TGCGCCAGCAGCCAAGCGCCGGGACAGACAACTAATGAAAAACTGTTTTTT.

The sample holds many counts of this clonotype. The chain joins TRBV5-1 to TRBJ2-5, with 8 bases fitting TRBD2. Germline trimming cut 2 bases from V and 3 bases from J; bases unmatched to any gene: 6. The length of the CDR3 is 15 residues. The V gene's germline CDR1 is SGHRS and CDR2 YFSETQ. CDR3 residues: CASSFLTSGKETQYF. Here the CDR3 DNA reads TGCGCCAGCAGCTTCCTCACTAGCGGAAAAGAGACCCAGTACTTC.

The sample holds a few counts of this clonotype. The chain uses TRBV10-2 and TRBJ2-5; 8 nucleotides align to TRBD1. The CDR3 runs to 17 residues. The germline CDR1 and CDR2 sequences are WSHSY and SAAADI. With V trimmed by 3 bases and J by 3 bases, 12 bases remained unmatched. The CDR3 reads CASSDPAGGGSEETQYF. Here the CDR3 DNA reads TGCGCCAGCAGTGACCCCGCAGGGGGCGGTTCCGAAGAGACCCAGTACTTC.

This clonotype is classed as medium-sized. The J gene is TRBJ1-1, the V gene TRBV6-5; no firm D call. Trimming removed 8 bases from V and 2 bases from J, with 9 bases in between. The CDR3 extends over 12 amino acids. Per germline, CDR1 MNHEY and CDR2 SVGAGI. Written as DNA, the CDR3 is TGTGCCAGCGGTAAGGGTAACACTGAAGCTTTCTTT. Translation: CASGKGNTEAFF.